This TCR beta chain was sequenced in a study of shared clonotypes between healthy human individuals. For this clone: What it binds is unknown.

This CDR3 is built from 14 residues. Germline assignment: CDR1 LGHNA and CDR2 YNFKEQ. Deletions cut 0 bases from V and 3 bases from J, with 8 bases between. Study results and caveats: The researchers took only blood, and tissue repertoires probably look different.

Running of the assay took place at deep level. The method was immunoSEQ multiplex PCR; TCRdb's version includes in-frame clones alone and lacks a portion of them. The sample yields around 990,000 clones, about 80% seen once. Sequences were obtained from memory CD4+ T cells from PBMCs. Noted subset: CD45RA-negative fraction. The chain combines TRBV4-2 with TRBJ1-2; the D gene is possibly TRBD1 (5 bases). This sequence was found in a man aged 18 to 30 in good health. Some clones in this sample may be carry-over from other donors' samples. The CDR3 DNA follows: TGTGCCAGCAGCCAAGAGCAGGGCGACTATGGCTACACCTTC. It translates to CASSQEQGDYGYTF.